Below are 27 T cell receptor beta chains sequenced from a single sample in a study of blood T cell repertoires in COVID-19. Method: immunoSEQ multiplex PCR; TCRdb's copy keeps in-frame clones and lacks some. The top ten clones hold less than 7.5% of a sample with 200,000 to 250,000 clones, about 80% of them seen once. The sample comprised peripheral blood. The receptors stem from a woman between 50 and 59 years old with acute or convalescent COVID-19.

J is TRBJ2-2 and V is TRBV9, with D tentatively TRBD2 (5 bases). The V end lost 3 bases, the J end lost 4 bases, and 10 bases lay between the germline ends. Germline V lookup: CDR1 SGDLS, CDR2 YYNGEE. The length of the CDR3 is 14 residues. The CDR3 here is CASSAGVSTGELFF. Here the CDR3 DNA reads TGTGCCAGCAGCGCCGGGGTTAGCACCGGGGAGCTGTTTTTT.

For the CDR3, the DNA is TGTGCCAGCAGCGCTCCCGGGACAGGGGGCAGCTATGGCTACACCTTC. Its protein product is CASSAPGTGGSYGYTF. The chain joins TRBV9 to TRBJ1-2; 12 bases map to TRBD1. This CDR3 spans 16 amino acids. Germline values: CDR1 SGDLS, CDR2 YYNGEE. V lost 3 bases, J lost 4 bases, and 7 bases stayed unmatched.

The V gene is TRBV28, the J gene TRBJ1-1; TRBD1 is a possible D gene (5 bases). The CDR3 runs to 12 residues. The V and J ends lost 3 bases and 6 bases respectively, with 8 bases between them. Looked up from germline, CDR1 is MDHEN and CDR2 is SYDVKM. The DNA for the CDR3 is TGTGCCAGCAGTTTCGGCAGGGCTGAAGCTTTCTTT. Residues: CASSFGRAEAFF. Full variable domain (missing parts from reference TRBV28 and TRBJ1-1): DVKVTQSSRYLVKRTGEKVFLECVQDMDHENMFWYRQDPGLGLRLIYFSYDVKMKEKGDIPEGYSVSREKKERFSLILESASTNQTSMYLCASSFGRAEAFFGQGTRLTVV.

The chain links TRBV5-1 to TRBJ2-5; TRBD1 might be the D (6 bases). The CDR3 loop spans 17 amino acids. The V end was cut by 5 bases, the J end by 2 bases, with 22 bases between. The V gene's germline CDR1 is SGHRS and CDR2 YFSETQ. CDR3 nucleotide sequence: TGCGCCAGCAGGGGCCTACTGACAGGCGAAAGACAAGAGACCCAGTACTTC. This translates into CASRGLLTGERQETQYF.

This rearrangement joins TRBV2 to TRBJ2-1, with a tentative D call TRBD1 (5 bases). The CDR3 has 13 residues. CDR1 and CDR2 from the germline V gene are SNHLY and FYNNEI. V lost 10 bases to trimming and J lost 2 bases, with 12 bases between them. The CDR3, as DNA: TGTGCCAACAAGGGGCGAACCTACAATGAGCAGTTCTTC. It codes for CANKGRTYNEQFF.

This clone appeared a single time. The chain uses TRBV18 and TRBJ2-2, with D maybe TRBD1 (6 bases). Per germline, CDR1 KGHSH and CDR2 LQKENI. The CDR3 has 15 amino acids. V lost 3 bases to trimming and J lost 1 base, with 9 bases between them. CDR3 coding DNA: TGTGCCAGCTCACCTAAACAGGGGAACACCGGGGAGCTGTTTTTT. This sequence encodes CASSPKQGNTGELFF.

J is TRBJ2-7 and V is TRBV30, with 8 nucleotides matching TRBD1. The CDR3 contains 15 residues. From germline, CDR1 is GTSNPN and CDR2 SVGIG (reference sequence). V lost 5 bases and J lost 5; bases outside the gene matches: 14. The CDR3, as DNA: TGTGCCTGGGTTCGCTCCGGGACAGGAAATAACGAGCAGTACTTC. It translates to CAWVRSGTGNNEQYF.

The V call is TRBV28, the J call TRBJ1-6; 10 bases map to TRBD1. The V segment lost 5 bases and the J segment 1 base; nucleotides outside the gene matches: 8. This CDR3 region has 18 residues. Germline V gene data show CDR1 as MDHEN and CDR2 as SYDVKM. The CDR3 DNA reads TGTGCCAGCAGTCCGCAGACAGGGGGCAGGTCCTATAATTCACCCCTCCACTTT. This gives the protein CASSPQTGGRSYNSPLHF.

This chain links TRBV27 with TRBJ1-1; D not resolved. The V and J ends lost 4 bases and 7 bases respectively, with 7 bases between them. The germline V gene has CDR1 MNHEY and CDR2 SMNVEV (reference sequence). The CDR3 length is 11 residues. The CDR3: CASSSGGEAFF. The CDR3 DNA reads as TGTGCCAGCAGTTCTGGAGGTGAAGCTTTCTTT.

This clone is a singleton in its sample. The V and J genes are TRBV6-1 and TRBJ1-5, with no clear D. The CDR3 consists of 15 residues. V was pared by 3 bases and J by 5 bases, with 14 bases between. From germline, CDR1 is MNHNS and CDR2 SASEGT. The CDR3 region is CASSETATGYQPQHF. CDR3 nucleotides: TGTGCCAGCAGTGAGACTGCGACTGGGTATCAGCCCCAGCATTTT.

The CDR3 loop is CASSRSGTVGGEQYF. CDR3 DNA sequence: TGCGCCAGCAGCCGGTCCGGGACGGTGGGGGGCGAGCAGTACTTC. The gene calls are TRBV5-1 and TRBJ2-7; D possibly corresponds to TRBD2 (6 bases). CDR1 is SGHRS and CDR2 is YFSETQ in the germline V gene. The CDR3 extends over 15 amino acids. The V end was cut by 4 bases, the J end by 6 bases, with 20 bases between.

The table lists this clone with a few counts. The chain links TRBV7-9 to TRBJ1-2, with 10 nucleotides matching TRBD1. Germline V gene lookup returns CDR1 SEHNR and CDR2 FQNEAQ (reference sequence). V lost 0 bases and J lost 7; bases outside the gene matches: 5. This CDR3 is built from 15 residues. This CDR3 reads CASSLAGTGDRGYTF. The CDR3 DNA is TGTGCCAGCAGCTTAGCCGGGACAGGGGATCGTGGCTACACCTTC.

This chain connects TRBV11-2 to TRBJ2-1; 9 bases are a match to TRBD2. The junction had 2 bases not matched to a gene; V was cut back by 4 bases and J by 1 base. Germline loops: CDR1 SGHAT, CDR2 FQNNGV. The length of the CDR3 is 15 residues. The CDR3 nucleotides are TGTGCCAGCAGCTATAGCGGGAGTTCCTACAATGAGCAGTTCTTC. It yields the protein CASSYSGSSYNEQFF.

The rearrangement uses TRBV2 and TRBJ1-5, with 7 bases lining up with TRBD1. The CDR3 has 13 amino acids. Per germline, CDR1 SNHLY and CDR2 FYNNEI. Unmatched junction bases numbered 5, after V lost 9 bases and J lost 3 bases. The CDR3 bases are TGTGCCAGTGTACAGGGGTACAATCAGCCCCAGCATTTT. It translates to CASVQGYNQPQHF.

This clone was observed once. V gene TRBV18 combines with J gene TRBJ2-1; D is perhaps TRBD1 (6 bases). V dropped 5 bases and J dropped 5 bases, with 7 bases sitting between them. The CDR3 sequence is 12 residues long. CDR1 and CDR2 (germline): KGHSH, LQKENI. The CDR3 spells CASSNRDNEQFF. CDR3 coding DNA: TGTGCCAGCTCAAACAGGGACAATGAGCAGTTCTTC. Full variable domain (rest looked up from reference TRBV18 and TRBJ2-1): NAGVMQNPRHLVRRRGQEARLRCSPMKGHSHVYWYRQLPEEGLKFMVYLQKENIIDESGMPKERFSAEFPKEGPSILRIQQVVRGDSAAYFCASSNRDNEQFFGPGTRLTVL.

This chain connects TRBV11-2 to TRBJ1-2; D not certain. Germline V gene sequence: CDR1 SGHAT, CDR2 FQNNGV. The CDR3 totals 14 residues. Between the trimmed V and J ends, which lost 4 bases and 2 bases, there was a span of 11 bases. The CDR3 DNA follows: TGTGCCAGCAGCTGGGCCGCTTCCAACTATGGCTACACCTTC. Translated, it gives CASSWAASNYGYTF.

This rearrangement joins TRBV19 to TRBJ1-1; TRBD1 might be the D (5 bases). In germline, CDR1 is LNHDA, CDR2 SQIVND (reference sequence). V was trimmed by 10 bases and J by 0 bases, leaving 15 bases between them. CDR3 length: 14 amino acids. CDR3 protein: CATARQYMNTEAFF. DNA for the CDR3: TGTGCCACAGCCCGACAGTACATGAACACTGAAGCTTTCTTT.

The chain employs TRBV6-4 and TRBJ1-6; weak D call: TRBD1 (5 bases). V was pared by 3 bases and J by 7 bases, with 10 bases between. The CDR3 extends over 14 amino acids. Per germline, CDR1 MRHNA and CDR2 SNTAGT. CDR3 amino acids: CASSEQGGNSPLHF. In DNA, the CDR3 is TGTGCCAGCAGTGAGCAGGGTGGAAATTCACCCCTCCACTTT.

This sequence joins TRBV7-9 and TRBJ2-5, with D possibly matching TRBD1 (6 bases). CDR3 length equals 14 residues. Germline values: CDR1 SEHNR, CDR2 FQNEAQ (reference sequence). Between the trimmed V and J ends, which lost 2 bases and 5 bases, there was a span of 12 bases. The CDR3 is CASSLSGARETQYF. The CDR3 DNA sequence: TGTGCCAGCAGCTTATCAGGGGCCCGGGAGACCCAGTACTTC.

The V gene is TRBV5-1, the J gene TRBJ1-3, with a possible D match to TRBD1 (5 bases). V was pared by 1 base and J by 8 bases, with 13 bases between. The germline V gene encodes CDR1 SGHRS and CDR2 YFSETQ. This CDR3 comprises 14 residues. DNA of the CDR3: TGCGCCAGCAGCTTGACAGGCCAAGGAGACACCATATATTTT. This codes for CASSLTGQGDTIYF. Based on the CDR3 plus reference TRBV5-1 and TRBJ1-3, the full variable domain is KAGVTQTPRYLIKTRGQQVTLSCSPISGHRSVSWYQQTPGQGLQFLFEYFSETQRNKGNFPGRFSGRQFSNSRSEMNVSTLELGDSALYLCASSLTGQGDTIYFGEGSWLTVV.

This chain links TRBV30 with TRBJ2-2; the D gene is possibly TRBD1 (5 bases). V lost 4 bases to trimming and J lost 7 bases, with 16 bases between them. The CDR3 loop spans 14 amino acids. Germline V gene lookup returns CDR1 GTSNPN and CDR2 SVGIG (reference sequence). CDR3 DNA sequence: TGTGCCTGGACGAGACAGTTCGTGATCGGGGAGCTGTTTTTT. This gives the protein CAWTRQFVIGELFF.

The V and J genes are TRBV2 and TRBJ2-1; 11 bases are a match to TRBD2. V shed 3 bases, J shed 9 bases, and the junction held 10 bases outside the gene matches. The CDR3 loop spans 16 amino acids. CDR1 SNHLY and CDR2 FYNNEI come from the germline V gene. The chain's CDR3 is CASSDILAGGFAEQFF. The CDR3, as DNA: TGTGCCAGCAGTGACATTCTAGCGGGGGGTTTTGCTGAGCAGTTCTTC.

This chain links TRBV20-1 with TRBJ2-7, with D perhaps matching TRBD2 (5 bases). CDR1 is DFQATT and CDR2 is SNEGSKA in the germline V gene (reference sequence). Trimming pared 6 bases from V and 5 bases from J, leaving 8 bases between. The CDR3 loop spans 10 amino acids. The CDR3 nucleotides are TGCAGTGCCGCGGGTCACGAGCAGTACTTC. It yields the protein CSAAGHEQYF.

The rearrangement links TRBV10-3 to TRBJ1-5, with 7 bases that match TRBD1. Per the germline V gene, CDR1 is ENHRY and CDR2 is SYGVKD. V lost 2 bases and J lost 2; bases outside the gene matches: 6. This CDR3 is 16 amino acids long. CDR3 in amino acids: CAISEVGGGGNQPQHF. CDR3 DNA: TGTGCCATCAGTGAGGTAGGGGGCGGGGGCAATCAGCCCCAGCATTTT.

The chain carries TRBV2 and TRBJ2-5, with D unclear. V was pared by 2 bases and J by 2 bases, with 9 bases between. CDR1 and CDR2 (germline): SNHLY, FYNNEI. This CDR3 is 14 amino acids long. CDR3 sequence (DNA): TGTGCCAGCAGTGAACTTCAGAATCAAGAGACCCAGTACTTC. Its protein product is CASSELQNQETQYF.

Remarks on this clone: Other DNA variants within this sample encode the same CDR3. The chain is built from TRBV20-1 and TRBJ2-7; D unresolved. CDR3 length equals 11 residues. Germline V gene data show CDR1 as DFQATT and CDR2 as SNEGSKA (reference sequence). V was shortened by 0 bases and J by 3 bases, with 3 bases between the two germline ends. In nucleotides, the CDR3 is TGCAGTGCTAGAGACAGCTACGAGCAGTACTTC. Translation: CSARDSYEQYF.

J is TRBJ2-1 and V is TRBV2; D gene ambiguous. This CDR3 has 14 amino acids. V dropped 5 bases and J dropped 6 bases, with 14 bases sitting between them. CDR1 and CDR2 from the germline V gene are SNHLY and FYNNEI. CDR3 loop: CASSPPTPLNEQFF. CDR3 in DNA: TGTGCCAGCAGTCCTCCGACTCCTCTCAATGAGCAGTTCTTC.